This TCR beta chain was retrieved from a study of blood T cell repertoires in COVID-19. Looking at the study overall: T cells, B-cell-depleted T cells, or PBMCs provided the cDNA or gDNA that served as material.

As processed by the authors: Estimates of nucleated cell counts were drawn from the amplification of reference gene primers. Here immunoSEQ multiplex PCR was the method, and the copy in TCRdb shows in-frame clones only, minus some. That table gives V, J and clone size, and the DNA gave D and trimming. The sample records more than 300,000 clones, 89% being singletons. CDR1 MGHRA and CDR2 YSYEKL come from the germline V gene. Trimming at V came to 0 bases and at J to 7 bases, leaving 13 bases not matched to a gene. The CDR3 totals 17 residues. This clone has more than one count but fewer than ten. Study members were between about 18 and 90 years old and lived in 24 US regions. Recovered status applied to Cohort 3 donors who had two consecutive negative PCRs. It also applied to those with clearance or with symptom resolution.

Sequences were obtained from PBMCs or T cells enriched from blood (not recorded which). The sequence derives from a woman aged 25-40 years who had recovered from COVID-19. This chain connects TRBV4-1 to TRBJ1-2, with 8 nucleotides matching TRBD1. In nucleotides, the CDR3 is TGCGCCAGCAGCCAAGATCCTCGGGGGCAGGGGGCTTTTGGCTACACCTTC. This sequence encodes CASSQDPRGQGAFGYTF.